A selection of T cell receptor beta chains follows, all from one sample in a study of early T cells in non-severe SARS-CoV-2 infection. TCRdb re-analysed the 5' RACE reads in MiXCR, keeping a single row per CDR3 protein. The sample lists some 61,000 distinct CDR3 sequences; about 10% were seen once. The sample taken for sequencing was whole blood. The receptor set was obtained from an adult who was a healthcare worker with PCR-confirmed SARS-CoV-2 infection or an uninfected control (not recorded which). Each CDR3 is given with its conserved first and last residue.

CASSFSGPAYEQYF | TRBV7-2 | 14
CASSLYGPTDTQYF | TRBV11-2 | 14
CATSDPGGGGTYNEQFF | TRBV24-1 | 17
CSSTRGGGGNEQFF | TRBV29-1 | 14
CSARGTGSYNEQFF | TRBV20-1 | 14
CASRMFKVWEEAFF | TRBV11-2 | 14
CASSEAQGGYTF | TRBV2 | 12
CASSQERRASGNTIYF | TRBV4-1 | 16
CASSQAPEGGANVLTF | TRBV5-1 | 16
CASSWTGDYGYTF | TRBV2 | 13
CASGLQGTANVLTF | TRBV12-5 | 14
CASSQVSYEQYF | TRBV4-1 | 12
CASSPNPRGRISYGYTF | TRBV6-2/TRBV6-3 | 17
CATQAGTKNEQYF | TRBV19 | 13
CASSFVAGAYEQYF | TRBV5-1 | 14
CASSLDGMVAGGLNEQFF | TRBV11-3 | 18
CASSLGVNNYEQYF | TRBV11-2 | 14
CASSPRESREQFF | TRBV18 | 13
CAIRRQGSTDTQYF | TRBV10-3 | 14
CASSADWGSGANVLTF | TRBV6-2/TRBV6-3 | 16
CASSQLVGTYSGNTIYF | TRBV14 | 17
CASSSLLAGGSYNEQFF | TRBV5-1 | 17
CASRDLGTGLYNEQFF | TRBV2 | 16
CSASTYGELFF | TRBV20-1 | 11
CASSRSGANTEAFF | TRBV5-1 | 14
CASRVDNYGYTF | TRBV6-6 | 12
CSARGPDPTFYGYTF | TRBV29-1 | 15
CASRLATSYEQYF | TRBV10-2 | 13
CASSSGESETQYF | TRBV7-3 | 13
CSARGGVPYNSPLHF | TRBV20-1 | 15
CSVVRQLPETQYF | TRBV29-1 | 13
CSARVRQTLLNYGYTF | TRBV20-1 | 16
CASSIQETYEQYF | TRBV19 | 13
CSAPLWADSTSYGYTF | TRBV20-1 | 16
CASTTGDLRYEQYF | TRBV6-2/TRBV6-3 | 14
CASSSQGTNTEAFF | TRBV11-1 | 14
CASSRGQPAHEQYF | TRBV3-1 | 14
CSVERGAGVPDTQYF | TRBV29-1 | 15
CSVRFGETQYF | TRBV29-1 | 11
CSVFSSSISYNEQFF | TRBV29-1 | 15
CASSLSYFTQYF | TRBV7-2 | 12
CASSPDRYYNEQFF | TRBV9 | 14
CASSFGRIAIVATNEKLFF | TRBV7-9 | 19
CASSPTGGTSGYNEQFF | TRBV7-3 | 17
CSVGQNTEAFF | TRBV29-1 | 11
CAITRQGSTEAFF | TRBV10-3 | 13
CASSQVLGSTDTQYF | TRBV4-3 | 15
CAWSRQSNEKLFF | TRBV30 | 13
CASSQGLTAGGSRF | TRBV3-1 | 14
CAWRRQGGYSPLHF | TRBV30 | 14